This entry concerns a single T cell receptor beta chain. Its antigen remains unidentified. This entry belongs to a study of OX40 agonist ivuxolimab in advanced cancers. Across the study: People who had prior anti-PD-1, anti-PD-L1 or anti-CTLA-4 therapy could take part, and approximately 43% had some. Study-wide points: CD4+ and CD8+ T cells in blood underwent clonal expansion by week 6 at 0.1 to 3.0 mg/kg.

CDR1 LGHNA and CDR2 YSLEER come from the germline V gene. V shed 0 bases and J 1 base; nucleotides not matched to a gene: 4. CDR3 length: 17 residues. Using immunoSEQ multiplex PCR, the repertoire was profiled, and TCRdb retains in-frame clones only, with some absent. The profile shows approximately 71,000 clones, about 94% of them singletons. V gene TRBV4-3 combines with J gene TRBJ1-2; 11 bases fit TRBD1. Sequenced material: CD4+ or CD8+ T cells sorted from blood, taken in a trial of the OX40 agonist ivuxolimab. The receptor was isolated from an adult with an advanced solid tumor such as melanoma, head and neck, liver or kidney cancer. CDR3 region: CASSQDVGTGGNYGYTF. The DNA for the CDR3 is TGCGCCAGCAGCCAAGATGTGGGGACAGGGGGTAACTATGGCTACACCTTC.